This T cell receptor (beta chain) was obtained from a study of blood T cell repertoires in COVID-19. Source study methods: Amplifying reference gene primers gave estimates of nucleated cell counts. Produced via immunoSEQ multiplex PCR; TCRdb's table is partial and in-frame only. V, J and clone size reflect that table, while D and trimming were determined from the DNA. The sample lists over 110,000 clones, about 87% seen once, with roughly 28% in the top ten. This CDR3 region has 14 residues. V lost 8 bases, J lost 7 bases, and 18 bases lay in between. The J gene is TRBJ2-1, the V gene TRBV23-1; a possible D gene is TRBD1 (6 bases). TRBV23-1 is an ORF; its function is uncertain. The origin of this receptor is a human donor in a cohort sampled during active COVID-19. The sequencing sample was made of peripheral blood. The CDR3 reads CASLTHRAPNEQFF. The CDR3 DNA reads TGCGCCAGCCTTACCCACAGGGCCCCTAATGAGCAGTTCTTC.